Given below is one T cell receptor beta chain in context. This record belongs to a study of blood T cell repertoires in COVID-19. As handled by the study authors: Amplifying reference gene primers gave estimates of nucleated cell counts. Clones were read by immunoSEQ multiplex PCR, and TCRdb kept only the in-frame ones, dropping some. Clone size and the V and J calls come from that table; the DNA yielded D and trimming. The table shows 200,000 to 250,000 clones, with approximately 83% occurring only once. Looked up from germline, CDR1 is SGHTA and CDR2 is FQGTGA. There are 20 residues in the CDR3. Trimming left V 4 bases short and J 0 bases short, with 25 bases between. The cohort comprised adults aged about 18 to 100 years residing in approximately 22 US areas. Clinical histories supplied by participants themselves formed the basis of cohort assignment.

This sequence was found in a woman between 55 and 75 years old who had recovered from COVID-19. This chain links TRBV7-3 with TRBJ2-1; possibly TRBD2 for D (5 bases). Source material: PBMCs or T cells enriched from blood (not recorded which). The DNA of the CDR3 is TGTGCCAGCAGCTCCCCGAGCCGTTTGGGAGAGACCGACTCCTACAATGAGCAGTTCTTC. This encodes CASSSPSRLGETDSYNEQFF.